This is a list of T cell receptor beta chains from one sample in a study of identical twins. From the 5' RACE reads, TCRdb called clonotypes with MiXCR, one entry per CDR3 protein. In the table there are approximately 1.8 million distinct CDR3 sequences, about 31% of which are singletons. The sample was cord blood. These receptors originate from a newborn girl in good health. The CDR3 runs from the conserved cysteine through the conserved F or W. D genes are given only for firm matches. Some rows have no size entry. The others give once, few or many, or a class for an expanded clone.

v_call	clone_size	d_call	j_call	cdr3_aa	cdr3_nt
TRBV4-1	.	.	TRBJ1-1	CASSQVGGRVSEAFF	TGCGCCAGCAGCCAAGTAGGGGGGCGCGTTTCTGAAGCTTTCTTT
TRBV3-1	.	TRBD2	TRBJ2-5	CASSDTSGGNNEQYF	TGTGCCAGCAGCGACACTAGCGGAGGCAACAATGAGCAGTACTTC
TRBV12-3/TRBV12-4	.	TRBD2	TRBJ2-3	CASSPHIPGLAGKDTQYF	TGTGCCAGCAGTCCACATATCCCGGGACTAGCGGGGAAAGATACGCAGTATTTT
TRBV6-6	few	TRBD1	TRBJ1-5	CASSRDSWIQPQHF	TGTGCCAGCAGTAGGGACAGCTGGATTCAGCCCCAGCATTTT
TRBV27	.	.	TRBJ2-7	CASRKAVLYEQYF	TGTGCCAGCCGGAAAGCAGTTCTCTACGAGCAGTACTTC
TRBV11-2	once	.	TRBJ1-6	CASSLVRGIYNSPLHF	TGTGCCAGCAGCTTAGTGAGAGGGATCTATAATTCACCCCTCCACTTT
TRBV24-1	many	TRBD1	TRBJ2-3	CATSDPGGSDTQYF	TGTGCCACCAGTGATCCAGGGGGCTCAGATACGCAGTATTTT
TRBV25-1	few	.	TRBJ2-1	CASSEWGTQGNEQFF	TGTGCCAGCAGTGAATGGGGGACCCAAGGCAATGAGCAGTTCTTC
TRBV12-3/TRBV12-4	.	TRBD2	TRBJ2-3	CASSRTSGSFFTQYF	TGTGCCAGCAGCAGGACTAGCGGGAGTTTTTTTACGCAGTATTTT
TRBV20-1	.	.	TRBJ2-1	CSAISISARNEQFF	TGCAGTGCTATCTCCATTAGCGCGAGAAATGAGCAGTTCTTC
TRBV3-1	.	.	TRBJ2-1	CASSQELDGAYNEQFF	TGTGCCAGCAGCCAAGAACTCGACGGGGCTTACAATGAGCAGTTCTTC
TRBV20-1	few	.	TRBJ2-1	CSARPLGDEQFF	TGCAGTGCGCGGCCCCTAGGCGATGAGCAGTTCTTC
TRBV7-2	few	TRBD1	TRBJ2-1	CASSLYRGQSSSYNEQFF	TGTGCCAGCAGCTTATATAGGGGACAGTCTAGCTCCTACAATGAGCAGTTCTTC